This TCR beta chain was captured by sequencing in a study of blood T cells in healthy people across ages. Study observations and caveats: Across samples, TCR beta diversity tracked strongly with naive T cell percentage.

A word on this clonotype: Its antigen remains unidentified.

Next came a second PCR, run for roughly 6 to 11 cycles, which used a sample-barcoded 5' primer along with a J-beta primer mix. TCRdb used MiXCR to reprocess the 5' RACE reads, holding one entry per CDR3 protein. Found here are 800,000 or so distinct CDR3 sequences, about 46% of them singletons; the top ten hold 15% to 20%. The CDR3 is 12 residues long. Germline V CDR1 and CDR2: SGHRS, YFSETQ. The V end lost 1 base, the J end lost 8 bases, and 8 bases lay between the germline ends. The rearrangement uses TRBV5-1 and TRBJ2-3; D uncertain. The sequence was collected from an older man in good health. Sample: blood. The CDR3 sequence is CASSLPQSTQYF. The CDR3 coding sequence is TGCGCCAGCAGCTTGCCCCAAAGTACGCAGTATTTT.